Sequencing of this TCR beta chain was carried out in a study of CD8+CD57+ T cells in acquired aplastic anemia. Across the study: The sorted CD4+ and CD8+ cells yielded an average about 3.5 ug of DNA.

Findings and caveats of the study: Comparison of patients with controls identified roughly 30 shared CD8+ CDR3 sequences.

Before being chosen for sequencing, patients had shown CD8+CD57+ cell expansion by flow cytometry. Genomic DNA provided the template from which TCR beta VDJ and CDR3 profiles were obtained. Each CDR3 protein is one row after TCRdb ran MiXCR on the reads. The sample consists of 260,000 or so distinct CDR3 sequences, roughly 82% of them appearing once. As to this clonotype: What it binds is unknown. A junction end diverges from the germline sequence, so it may reflect a read error.

Looked up from germline, CDR1 is SEHNR and CDR2 is FQNEAQ (reference sequence). The CDR3 has 14 residues. V usage is TRBV7-9 and J usage is TRBJ2-3, with 8 bases that match TRBD2. This sequence was found in a human donor with aplastic anemia. Input material: sorted CD4+, CD8+, or CD8+CD57+ T cells (not recorded which) from PBMCs. The CDR3 sequence: CASSFAGGRGTEYF. As DNA, the CDR3 is TGTGCCAGCAGCTTTGCGGGAGGTCGCGGTACGGAGTATTTT.